A single sample is the source of the 6 T cell receptor beta chains below, sequenced in a study of control samples from healthy donors and cancer patients. Sequenced by immunoSEQ multiplex PCR; TCRdb stores in-frame clones only, minus some. The data show 40,000 to 50,000 clones, less than 95% seen once. Sequenced sample: blood. These TCRs come from a man in his fifties or sixties in good health.

V gene TRBV28 combines with J gene TRBJ2-7; 8 bases line up with TRBD2. Unmatched junction bases numbered 17, after V lost 7 bases and J lost 6 bases. The CDR3 loop spans 16 amino acids. Germline lookup yields CDR1 MDHEN and CDR2 SYDVKM. The CDR3 loop reads CASTKRRGLVYFEQYF. The DNA for the CDR3 is TGTGCCAGCACCAAAAGGCGGGGACTAGTCTATTTCGAGCAGTACTTC.

This chain connects TRBV7-9 to TRBJ1-4; weak D call: TRBD1 (6 bases). The CDR3 has 19 amino acids. CDR1 is SEHNR, CDR2 FQNEAQ, per germline (reference sequence). Trimming shortened V by 5 bases and J by 3 bases, and 25 bases separated the two germline ends. CDR3 protein: CASSVGGRRRRSPNEKLFF. The CDR3, as DNA: TGTGCCAGCAGCGTCGGGGGGCGACGGAGGAGGTCACCTAATGAAAAACTGTTTTTT.

The chain links TRBV6-5 to TRBJ1-2; D not certain. Trimming took off 8 bases at V and 0 bases at J, with 10 bases between the two ends. The CDR3 extends over 13 amino acids. Germline CDR1 reads MNHEY; CDR2 reads SVGAGI. For the CDR3, the DNA is TGTGCCAGCCGGGGAGCAGCTAACTATGGCTACACCTTC. Its translation: CASRGAANYGYTF.

V is TRBV9 and J is TRBJ1-1; D remains unclear. CDR1 is SGDLS, CDR2 YYNGEE, per germline. The CDR3 covers 13 residues. The V gene lost 0 bases and the J gene lost 3 bases, with 6 bases spanning the gap. The chain's CDR3 is CASSVAGYTEAFF. The CDR3 DNA follows: TGTGCCAGCAGCGTAGCAGGATACACTGAAGCTTTCTTT.

The chain is built from TRBV11-2 and TRBJ2-1, with TRBD2 matching over 12 bases. Per the germline V gene, CDR1 is SGHAT and CDR2 is FQNNGV. With 5 bases clipped from V and 8 bases from J, the junction kept 7 bases outside the gene matches. This CDR3 spans 15 amino acids. CDR3 in DNA: TGTGCCAGCAGCATACTAGCGGGAGGATATCATGAGCAGTTCTTC. It translates to CASSILAGGYHEQFF.

This clone was seen just once. The J gene is TRBJ2-3, the V gene TRBV3-1 (or the pseudogene TRBV3-2); perhaps D is TRBD1 or TRBD2 (5 bases each). V gave up 1 base and J gave up 4 bases, with 15 bases separating them. The CDR3 has 16 amino acids. Germline CDR1 reads LGHDT; CDR2 reads YNNKEL (reference sequence). The CDR3 DNA reads TGTGCCAGCAGCCAAGTCTCGGGACCTCACCCAGATACGCAGTATTTT. Amino acid sequence: CASSQVSGPHPDTQYF.